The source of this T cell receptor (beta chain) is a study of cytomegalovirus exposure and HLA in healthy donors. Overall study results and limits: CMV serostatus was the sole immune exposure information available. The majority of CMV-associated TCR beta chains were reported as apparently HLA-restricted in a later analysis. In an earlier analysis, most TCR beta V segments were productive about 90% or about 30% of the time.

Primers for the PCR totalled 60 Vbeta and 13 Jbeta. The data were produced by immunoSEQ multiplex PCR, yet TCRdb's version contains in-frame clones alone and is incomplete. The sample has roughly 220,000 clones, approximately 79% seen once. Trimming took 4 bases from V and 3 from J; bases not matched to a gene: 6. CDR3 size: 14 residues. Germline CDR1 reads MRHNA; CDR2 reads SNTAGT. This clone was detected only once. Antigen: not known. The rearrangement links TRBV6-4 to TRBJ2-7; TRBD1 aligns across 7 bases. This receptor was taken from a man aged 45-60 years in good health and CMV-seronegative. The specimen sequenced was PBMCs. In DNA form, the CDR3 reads TGTGCCAGCAGTGTATTTGCAGGGGGCTACGAGCAGTACTTC. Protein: CASSVFAGGYEQYF.